These T cell receptor beta chains were read from a single sample in a study of cytomegalovirus exposure and HLA in healthy donors. Sequencing used immunoSEQ multiplex PCR; TCRdb keeps in-frame clones, though not all of them. The sample shows 160,000 or so clones, over 75% of them seen only once. Sequenced: PBMCs. The receptors shown here come from a man aged 55 to 69 in good health and CMV-seronegative. Both conserved end residues are part of each CDR3. Each record gives: clone size, V gene, D gene, J gene, CDR3 DNA, CDR3 protein. The D gene is left open where the match is weak. Some rows mark clone size as missing; the rest say once, few, many or name a class of expanded clone.

size: -; V: TRBV18; D: TRBD2; J: TRBJ2-7; DNA: TGTGCCAGCTCACCAGGACTAGCGGGGAGTACCTACGAGCAGTACTTC; CDR3: CASSPGLAGSTYEQYF
size: -; V: TRBV1; D: -; J: TRBJ2-3; DNA: TGCACCAGCAGCCAAGATCTTGGAGCGGGATTTACAGATACGCAGTATTTT; CDR3: CTSSQDLGAGFTDTQYF
size: -; V: TRBV11-2; D: -; J: TRBJ2-7; DNA: TGTGCCAGCAGCCGAGATGCGAAGATGTTTGCCTACGAGCAGTACTTC; CDR3: CASSRDAKMFAYEQYF
size: few; V: TRBV7-2; D: TRBD1; J: TRBJ2-5; DNA: TGTGCCAGCAGCCCCCCGAAAGGGGGCGGGGAGACCCAGTACTTC; CDR3: CASSPPKGGGETQYF
size: -; V: TRBV19; D: -; J: TRBJ1-5; DNA: TGTGCCAGTAGTATACCCCAAGGACAGACTGTTAGCAATCAGCCCCAGCATTTT; CDR3: CASSIPQGQTVSNQPQHF
size: -; V: TRBV4-1; D: TRBD1; J: TRBJ2-3; DNA: TGCGCCAGCAGCCAAGTCAGGGGGATTACAGATACGCAGTATTTT; CDR3: CASSQVRGITDTQYF
size: -; V: TRBV7-7; D: TRBD1; J: TRBJ2-7; DNA: TGTGCCAGCAGCCCCGGAGGGACAGGGTCGAGCGAGCAGTACTTC; CDR3: CASSPGGTGSSEQYF
size: -; V: TRBV7-8; D: TRBD1; J: TRBJ2-5; DNA: TGTGCCAGCAGCTTAGCGCGGGGACAGGGTGGGTCGGTGGACCAAGAGACCCAGTACTTC; CDR3: CASSLARGQGGSVDQETQYF
size: -; V: TRBV6-1; D: -; J: TRBJ2-7; DNA: TGTGCCAGCAGTAAGCAGGGGACCTACGAGCAGTACTTC; CDR3: CASSKQGTYEQYF
size: -; V: TRBV4-1; D: -; J: TRBJ2-4; DNA: TGCGCCAGCAGCCAAGGCAGGCTAGCCAAAAACATTCAGTACTTC; CDR3: CASSQGRLAKNIQYF
size: -; V: TRBV6-5; D: -; J: TRBJ1-2; DNA: TGTGCCAGCAGGGGTCCGGGTATATATGGCTACCCCTTC; CDR3: CASRGPGIYGYPF
size: many; V: TRBV28; D: TRBD1; J: TRBJ2-7; DNA: TGTGCCAGCAGTCGGACAGGGGGTTCCTACGAGCAGTACTTC; CDR3: CASSRTGGSYEQYF
size: -; V: TRBV5-4; D: -; J: TRBJ1-2; DNA: TGTGCCAGCAGCTCGCCAGGGTACAGGTTGGAAGGCTACACCTTC; CDR3: CASSSPGYRLEGYTF
size: once; V: TRBV25-1; D: TRBD2; J: TRBJ2-5; DNA: TGTGCCAGCACCCGCGGGGGAAGCCAAGAGACCCAGTACTTC; CDR3: CASTRGGSQETQYF
size: -; V: TRBV7-9; D: TRBD2; J: TRBJ2-5; DNA: TGTGCCAGCAGCTTATCCGACTGGGCGGGGGACCAAGAGACCCAGTACTTC; CDR3: CASSLSDWAGDQETQYF
size: -; V: TRBV2; D: -; J: TRBJ1-5; DNA: TGTGCCAGCCTCCAGGGAAGCAATCAGCCCCAGCATTTT; CDR3: CASLQGSNQPQHF
size: -; V: TRBV13; D: TRBD1; J: TRBJ2-3; DNA: TGTGCCAGCAGCCTTCGAACAGGGGGTGGAGATACGCAGTATTTT; CDR3: CASSLRTGGGDTQYF
size: -; V: TRBV2; D: -; J: TRBJ2-1; DNA: TGTGCCAGCAGTGCGGGGGGCGGCTGGAAGCAGTTCTTC; CDR3: CASSAGGGWKQFF
size: -; V: TRBV29-1; D: TRBD1; J: TRBJ2-7; DNA: TGCAGCGCCCAGGGGACAGCCTACGAGCAGTACTTC; CDR3: CSAQGTAYEQYF
size: once; V: TRBV29-1; D: TRBD2; J: TRBJ2-7; DNA: TGCAGCGTTGATTCTACTAGCGGGAGCTACGAGCAGTACTTC; CDR3: CSVDSTSGSYEQYF
size: few; V: TRBV5-1; D: -; J: TRBJ1-3; DNA: TGCGCCAGCAGCCTCAGGGGTTCTGGAAACACCATATATTTT; CDR3: CASSLRGSGNTIYF
size: -; V: TRBV16; D: TRBD1; J: TRBJ2-2; DNA: TGTGCCAGCAGCCATTCGGGACAGGGGACCGGGGAGCTGTTTTTT; CDR3: CASSHSGQGTGELFF
size: few; V: TRBV5-4; D: TRBD1; J: TRBJ1-1; DNA: TGTGCCAGCAGCGCGGGGACAGGGAGGAACACTGAAGCTTTCTTT; CDR3: CASSAGTGRNTEAFF
size: -; V: TRBV5-4; D: -; J: TRBJ2-7; DNA: TGTGCCAGCAGCTTGCCAGGGAACTACGAGCAGTACTTC; CDR3: CASSLPGNYEQYF
size: few; V: TRBV5-8; D: -; J: TRBJ1-6; DNA: TGTGCCAGCAGCTTAATGCAGGGACTTGATTCACCCCTCCACTTT; CDR3: CASSLMQGLDSPLHF
size: few; V: TRBV7-2; D: -; J: TRBJ1-4; DNA: TGTGCCAGCAGCTTAATAGGGCAGGGGAGAGAAAAACTGTTTTTT; CDR3: CASSLIGQGREKLFF
size: -; V: TRBV7-9; D: TRBD1; J: TRBJ1-5; DNA: TGTGCCAGCAGCTTGACAGGGGGCCAAGGCAATCAGCCCCAGCATTTT; CDR3: CASSLTGGQGNQPQHF
size: -; V: TRBV7-8; D: -; J: TRBJ2-5; DNA: TGTGCCAGCAGCCCGAGCGGACCGTGGGAGACCCAGTACTTC; CDR3: CASSPSGPWETQYF
size: -; V: TRBV19; D: -; J: TRBJ2-3; DNA: TGTGCCAGTAGTACCGGGACACTTCTTGATACGCAGTATTTT; CDR3: CASSTGTLLDTQYF
size: -; V: TRBV5-4; D: -; J: TRBJ1-3; DNA: TGTGCCAGCAGCTCTTCCTACTCTGGAAACACCATATATTTT; CDR3: CASSSSYSGNTIYF
size: once; V: TRBV10-3; D: -; J: TRBJ1-3; DNA: TGTGCCATCAGTGAGTCGCGTGGAGGGCGTGGAAACACCATATATTTT; CDR3: CAISESRGGRGNTIYF
size: -; V: TRBV14; D: TRBD2; J: TRBJ2-1; DNA: TGTGCCAGCAGCCAAACTAGCGGGAGTTACGTACGGCAGTTCTTC; CDR3: CASSQTSGSYVRQFF
size: -; V: TRBV19; D: -; J: TRBJ1-4; DNA: TGTGCCAGTAATCGACAAGAGCATGAAAAACTGTTTTTT; CDR3: CASNRQEHEKLFF
size: -; V: TRBV7-9; D: TRBD1; J: TRBJ2-7; DNA: TGTGCCAGCAGCTGGACAGGGTTCCACGAGCAGTACTTC; CDR3: CASSWTGFHEQYF
size: few; V: TRBV28; D: TRBD2; J: TRBJ2-7; DNA: TGTGCCAGCAGGAAAGATAGCGGGAGGGCCTACGAGCAGTACTTC; CDR3: CASRKDSGRAYEQYF
size: -; V: TRBV27; D: TRBD1; J: TRBJ2-3; DNA: TGTGCCAGCAGACTCGTCGGAGACAGGGCTAGAACAGATACGCAGTATTTT; CDR3: CASRLVGDRARTDTQYF
size: -; V: TRBV7-9; D: -; J: TRBJ2-7; DNA: TGTGCCAGCAGCTTAGGCAGTAAACCCGAGCAGTACTTC; CDR3: CASSLGSKPEQYF
size: -; V: TRBV9; D: -; J: TRBJ2-3; DNA: TGTGCCAGCAGCAAGAGGGGGAGTATTGGCACAGATACGCAGTATTTT; CDR3: CASSKRGSIGTDTQYF
size: -; V: TRBV18; D: -; J: TRBJ2-5; DNA: TGTGCCAGCTCAGGTCGGGGGTACCAAGAGACCCAGTACTTC; CDR3: CASSGRGYQETQYF
size: -; V: TRBV7-9; D: -; J: TRBJ2-4; DNA: TGTGCCAGCAGCCCCTGGAGGTCCATCGACATTCAGTACTTC; CDR3: CASSPWRSIDIQYF
size: -; V: TRBV11-2; D: -; J: TRBJ2-1; DNA: TGTGCCAGCAGCTTAGTTGGCGGGTACAATGAGCAGTTCTTC; CDR3: CASSLVGGYNEQFF
size: -; V: TRBV5-1; D: -; J: TRBJ2-3; DNA: TGCGCCAGCAGCTTAAGGGGAGATACGCAGTATTTT; CDR3: CASSLRGDTQYF
size: -; V: TRBV25-1; D: TRBD1; J: TRBJ1-2; DNA: TGTGCCAGCAGCGCCAGGGACAGCTACTTTTATGGCTACACCTTC; CDR3: CASSARDSYFYGYTF
size: -; V: TRBV9; D: TRBD2; J: TRBJ2-1; DNA: TGTGCCAGCAGCGGGACTAGCGGGATTGGGGATGAGCAGTTCTTC; CDR3: CASSGTSGIGDEQFF
size: -; V: TRBV5-1; D: TRBD1; J: TRBJ1-1; DNA: TGCGCCAGCAGCCCATTAGGACAGGGAGGCACTGAAGCTTTCTTT; CDR3: CASSPLGQGGTEAFF
size: -; V: TRBV4-3; D: TRBD2; J: TRBJ2-1; DNA: TGCGCCAGCAGCCAAGCGGGGCTAGCGGGACACCTTTACAATGAGCAGTTCTTC; CDR3: CASSQAGLAGHLYNEQFF
size: -; V: TRBV27; D: TRBD1; J: TRBJ2-7; DNA: TGTGCCAGCAGTTTAAAGGTAAGGGACAGGGGGCCTTTCTACGAGCAGTACTTC; CDR3: CASSLKVRDRGPFYEQYF
size: few; V: TRBV6-1; D: TRBD1; J: TRBJ2-7; DNA: TGTGCCAGCAACCCGGCAGGGGGCGGATACGAGCAGTACTTC; CDR3: CASNPAGGGYEQYF
size: -; V: TRBV19; D: -; J: TRBJ2-1; DNA: TGTGCCAGTAGTATAATGGGGGCCAGCTCCTACAATGAGCAGTTCTTC; CDR3: CASSIMGASSYNEQFF
size: few; V: TRBV28; D: -; J: TRBJ2-5; DNA: TGTGCCAGCAGTGAGCGGATGCAAGAGACCCAGTACTTC; CDR3: CASSERMQETQYF
size: -; V: TRBV2; D: -; J: TRBJ2-1; DNA: TGTGCCAGCAGTGAGTACCAGATCAACAATGAGCAGTTCTTC; CDR3: CASSEYQINNEQFF
size: -; V: TRBV6-5; D: TRBD1; J: TRBJ1-4; DNA: TGTGCCAGCAGGGACAGGGGAAGTGAAAAACTGTTTTTT; CDR3: CASRDRGSEKLFF
size: few; V: TRBV6-1; D: -; J: TRBJ2-7; DNA: TGTGCCAGCAGTGAACTGGTAGAGTCGGGCGAGCAGTACTTC; CDR3: CASSELVESGEQYF
size: few; V: TRBV18; D: TRBD1; J: TRBJ1-1; DNA: TGTGCCAGCTCACCACGGACGGGGGAAAGAATGACAGGGAGGAACACTGAAGCTTTCTTT; CDR3: CASSPRTGERMTGRNTEAFF
size: once; V: TRBV10-3; D: -; J: TRBJ2-7; DNA: TGTGCCATCAACCCAGGGGTCGGCGAGCAGTACTTC; CDR3: CAINPGVGEQYF
size: -; V: TRBV2; D: -; J: TRBJ1-2; DNA: TGTGCCAGCAGTGCAGGGTGTTTGAATGGCTACACCTTC; CDR3: CASSAGCLNGYTF
size: few; V: TRBV5-6; D: TRBD1; J: TRBJ2-7; DNA: TGTGCCAGCAGTAAAGGGGACAGGTCGTCCTACGAGCAGTACTTC; CDR3: CASSKGDRSSYEQYF
size: -; V: TRBV6-5; D: -; J: TRBJ1-2; DNA: TGTGCCAGCAGTTATGGTCACAGTAGCTATGGCTACACCTTC; CDR3: CASSYGHSSYGYTF
size: -; V: TRBV7-2; D: TRBD1; J: TRBJ1-2; DNA: TGTGCCAGCAGCTTAGACGGGACAGGGGTTACTGGCTACACCTTC; CDR3: CASSLDGTGVTGYTF